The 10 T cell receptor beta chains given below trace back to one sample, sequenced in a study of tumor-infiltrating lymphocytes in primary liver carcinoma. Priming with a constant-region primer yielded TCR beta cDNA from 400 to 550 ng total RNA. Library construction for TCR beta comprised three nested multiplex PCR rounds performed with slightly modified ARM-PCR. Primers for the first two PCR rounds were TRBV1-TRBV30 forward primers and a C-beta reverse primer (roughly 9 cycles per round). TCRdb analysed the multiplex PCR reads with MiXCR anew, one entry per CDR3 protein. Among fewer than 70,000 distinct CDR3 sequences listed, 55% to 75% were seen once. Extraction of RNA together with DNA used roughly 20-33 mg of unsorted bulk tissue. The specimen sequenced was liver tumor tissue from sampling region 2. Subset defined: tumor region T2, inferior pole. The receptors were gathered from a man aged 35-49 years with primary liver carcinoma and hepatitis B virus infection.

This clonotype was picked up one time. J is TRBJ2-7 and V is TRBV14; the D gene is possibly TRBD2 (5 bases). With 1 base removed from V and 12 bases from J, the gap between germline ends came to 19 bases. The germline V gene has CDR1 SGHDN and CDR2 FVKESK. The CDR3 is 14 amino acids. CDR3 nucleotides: TGTGCCAGCAGCCAAGCGGGGTTCTCCTACAAGCGGTACTTC. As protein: CASSQAGFSYKRYF.

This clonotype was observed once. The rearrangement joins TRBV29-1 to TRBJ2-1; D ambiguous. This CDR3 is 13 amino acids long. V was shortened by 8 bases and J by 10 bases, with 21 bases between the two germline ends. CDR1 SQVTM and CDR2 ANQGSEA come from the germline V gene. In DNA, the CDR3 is TGCAGCTTTGCCATGGTGGGCCCGGGCGAGCAGTTCTTC. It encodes CSFAMVGPGEQFF.

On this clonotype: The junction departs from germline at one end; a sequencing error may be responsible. The CDR3 reads CVSSLYGFSNEKLFF. DNA for the CDR3: TGTGTCAGCAGCTTATACGGGTTCTCTAATGAAAAACTGTTTTTT. The rearrangement joins TRBV11-2 to TRBJ1-4; D unresolved. Germline CDR1 reads SGHAT; CDR2 reads FQNNGV. This CDR3 region has 15 residues.

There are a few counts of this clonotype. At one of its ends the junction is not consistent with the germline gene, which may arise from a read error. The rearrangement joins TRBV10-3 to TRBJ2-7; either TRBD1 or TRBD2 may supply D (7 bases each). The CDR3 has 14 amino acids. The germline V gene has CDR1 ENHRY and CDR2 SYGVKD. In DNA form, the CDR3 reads TGTGCCACCAGTGCGGGGGACAGTCGACCCGAGCAGTACTTC. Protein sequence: CATSAGDSRPEQYF.

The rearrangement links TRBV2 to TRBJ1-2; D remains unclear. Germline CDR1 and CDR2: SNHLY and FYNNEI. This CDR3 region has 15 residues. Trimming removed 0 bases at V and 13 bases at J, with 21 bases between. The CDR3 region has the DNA TGTGCCAGCAGTGAAGCTCTGGCACAGCTCAGGATGGCCACCTTC. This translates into CASSEALAQLRMATF.

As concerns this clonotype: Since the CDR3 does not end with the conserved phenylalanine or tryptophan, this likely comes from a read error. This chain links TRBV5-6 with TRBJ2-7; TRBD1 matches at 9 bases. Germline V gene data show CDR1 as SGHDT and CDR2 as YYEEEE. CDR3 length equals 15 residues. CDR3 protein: CASSLVGQGSYEQYL. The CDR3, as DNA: TGTGCCAGCAGCTTGGTGGGACAGGGAAGTTACGAACAGTACCTC.

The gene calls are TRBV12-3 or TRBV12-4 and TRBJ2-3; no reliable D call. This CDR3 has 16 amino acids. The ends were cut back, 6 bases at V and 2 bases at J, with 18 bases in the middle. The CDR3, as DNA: TGTGCCAGCAGACTTTCCTCGGCAGGACCCACAGATACGCAGTATTTT. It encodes CASRLSSAGPTDTQYF.

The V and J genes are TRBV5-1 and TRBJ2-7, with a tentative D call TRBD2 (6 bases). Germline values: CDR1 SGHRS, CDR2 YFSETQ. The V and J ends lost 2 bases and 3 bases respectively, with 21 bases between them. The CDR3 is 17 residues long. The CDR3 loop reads CASSFDMNPEGGYEQYF. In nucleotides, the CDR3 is TGCGCCAGCAGCTTTGACATGAACCCGGAGGGAGGCTACGAGCAGTACTTC.

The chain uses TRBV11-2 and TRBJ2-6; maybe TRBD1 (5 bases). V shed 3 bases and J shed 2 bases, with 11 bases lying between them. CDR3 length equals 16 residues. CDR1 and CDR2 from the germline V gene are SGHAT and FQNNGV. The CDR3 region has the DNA TGTGCCAGCAGCTTGTCGTCAGGGACTGGGGCCAACGTCCTGACTTTC. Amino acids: CASSLSSGTGANVLTF.

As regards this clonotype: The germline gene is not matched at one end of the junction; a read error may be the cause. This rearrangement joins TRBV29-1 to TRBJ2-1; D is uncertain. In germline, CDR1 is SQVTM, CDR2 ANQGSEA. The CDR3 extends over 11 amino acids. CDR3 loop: CSVESNNEQLF. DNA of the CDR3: TGCAGCGTTGAAAGCAACAATGAGCAACTCTTC.